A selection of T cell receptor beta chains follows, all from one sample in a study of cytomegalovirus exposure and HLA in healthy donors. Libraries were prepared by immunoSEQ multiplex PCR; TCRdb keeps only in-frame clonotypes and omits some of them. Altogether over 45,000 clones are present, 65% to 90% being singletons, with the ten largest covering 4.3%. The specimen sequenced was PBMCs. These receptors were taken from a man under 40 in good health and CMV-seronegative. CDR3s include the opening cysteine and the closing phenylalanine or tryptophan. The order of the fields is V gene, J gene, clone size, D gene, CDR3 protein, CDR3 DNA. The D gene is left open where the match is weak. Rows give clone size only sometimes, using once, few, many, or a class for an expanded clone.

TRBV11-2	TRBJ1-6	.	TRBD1	CASSYLLAGTGFNSPLHF	TGTGCCAGCAGCTACCTCCTCGCCGGGACAGGGTTTAATTCACCCCTCCACTTT
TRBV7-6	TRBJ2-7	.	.	CASSLARQASYEQYF	TGTGCCAGCAGCTTAGCGCGACAGGCCTCCTACGAGCAGTACTTC
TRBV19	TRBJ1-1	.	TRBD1	CASSIVGDRDEAFF	TGTGCCAGTAGTATAGTTGGGGACAGGGATGAAGCTTTCTTT
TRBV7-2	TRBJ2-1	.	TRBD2	CASSRTIAGGNEQFF	TGTGCCAGCAGCCGGACTATAGCGGGGGGGAATGAGCAGTTCTTC
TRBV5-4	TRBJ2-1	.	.	CATTYGGSGSYNEQFF	TGTGCCACCACATATGGTGGGAGTGGATCCTACAATGAGCAGTTCTTC
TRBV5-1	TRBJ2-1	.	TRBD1	CASSLGTGPYNEQFF	TGCGCCAGCAGCTTAGGGACAGGTCCCTACAATGAGCAGTTCTTC
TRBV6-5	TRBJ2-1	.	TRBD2	CASSLAGVNEQFF	TGTGCCAGCAGCCTAGCGGGAGTTAATGAGCAGTTCTTC
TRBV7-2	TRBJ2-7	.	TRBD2	CASSTSGPYEQYF	TGTGCCAGCAGTACTAGCGGCCCCTACGAGCAGTACTTC
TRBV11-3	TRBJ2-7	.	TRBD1	CASSPGQGDEQYF	TGTGCCAGCAGCCCGGGACAGGGAGACGAGCAGTACTTC
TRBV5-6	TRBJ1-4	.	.	CASSLTGSTTNEKLFF	TGTGCCAGCAGCTTGACAGGGTCGACAACTAATGAAAAACTGTTTTTT
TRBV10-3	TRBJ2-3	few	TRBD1	CAISEGQGETDTQYF	TGTGCCATCAGTGAGGGGCAGGGGGAAACAGATACGCAGTATTTT
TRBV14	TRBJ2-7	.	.	CASSLGVYEQYF	TGTGCCAGCAGTCTAGGGGTTTACGAGCAGTACTTC
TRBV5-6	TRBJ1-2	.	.	CASSFLSPTLNYGYTF	TGTGCCAGCAGTTTTTTATCCCCGACACTTAACTATGGCTACACCTTC
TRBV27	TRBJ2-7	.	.	CATQGTAGTYEQYF	TGTGCCACCCAGGGAACGGCGGGGACCTACGAGCAGTACTTC
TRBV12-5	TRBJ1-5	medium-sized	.	CASGLTRQRVSNQPQHF	TGTGCTAGTGGTTTGACCAGACAGCGGGTCAGCAATCAGCCCCAGCATTTT
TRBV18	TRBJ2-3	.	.	CASLRIAQGRGTDTQYF	TGTGCCAGCCTCCGCATAGCACAGGGCCGGGGCACAGATACGCAGTATTTT
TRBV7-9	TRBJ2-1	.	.	CASSFVGGEQFF	TGTGCCAGCAGCTTTGTCGGCGGAGAGCAGTTCTTC
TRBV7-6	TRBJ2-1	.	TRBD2	CASSLIGGDSYNEQFF	TGTGCCAGCAGCCTCATCGGGGGGGACTCCTACAATGAGCAGTTCTTC
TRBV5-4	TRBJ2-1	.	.	CASSAGEPTLPYEQFF	TGTGCCAGCAGCGCCGGGGAGCCAACCCTTCCCTATGAGCAGTTCTTC
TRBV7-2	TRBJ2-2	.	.	CASSSPTGQNTGELFF	TGTGCCAGCAGCTCCCCGACAGGACAGAACACCGGGGAGCTGTTTTTT
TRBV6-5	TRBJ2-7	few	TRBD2	CASRAGGTYEQYF	TGTGCCAGCAGAGCCGGGGGGACCTACGAGCAGTACTTC
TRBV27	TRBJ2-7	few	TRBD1	CASSLGRGLYEQYF	TGTGCCAGCAGTTTGGGCAGGGGGCTCTACGAGCAGTACTTC
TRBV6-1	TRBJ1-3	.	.	CASSPPRGSGNTIYF	TGTGCCAGCAGCCCCCCCAGGGGCTCTGGAAACACCATATATTTT
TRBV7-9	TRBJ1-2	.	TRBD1	CASSSDRGPDYGYTF	TGTGCCAGCAGCTCGGACAGGGGGCCAGACTATGGCTACACCTTC
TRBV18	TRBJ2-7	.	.	CASSRGGGTSSYEQYF	TGTGCCAGCTCCCGAGGAGGCGGGACGAGCTCCTACGAGCAGTACTTC
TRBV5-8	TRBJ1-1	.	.	CASSRKGGVAEAFF	TGTGCCAGCAGCCGGAAAGGGGGGGTTGCTGAAGCTTTCTTT
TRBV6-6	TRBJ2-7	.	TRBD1	CASSSTGAYEQYF	TGTGCCAGCAGTTCTACAGGGGCCTACGAGCAGTACTTC
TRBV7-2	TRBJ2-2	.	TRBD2	CASSRRASGRYTGELFF	TGTGCCAGCAGCCGGAGGGCTAGCGGGAGATACACCGGGGAGCTGTTTTTT
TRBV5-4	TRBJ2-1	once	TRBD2	CASSWEGGGVNEQFF	TGTGCCAGCAGCTGGGAGGGCGGGGGGGTAAATGAGCAGTTCTTC
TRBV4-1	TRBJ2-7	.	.	CASSQVEPRGEQYF	TGCGCCAGCAGCCAAGTGGAGCCCCGGGGCGAGCAGTACTTC
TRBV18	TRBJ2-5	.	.	CASSPRLLQETQYF	TGTGCCAGCTCACCGAGACTACTCCAAGAGACCCAGTACTTC
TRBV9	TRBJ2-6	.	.	CASNPGQNSGANVLTF	TGTGCCAGCAACCCGGGACAAAACTCTGGGGCCAACGTCCTGACTTTC
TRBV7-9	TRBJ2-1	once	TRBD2	CSSSPWLAGGVLYNEQFF	TGTTCCAGCAGCCCTTGGCTAGCGGGGGGCGTCTTATACAATGAGCAGTTCTTC
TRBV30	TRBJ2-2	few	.	CAWRESSGELFF	TGTGCCTGGAGGGAGTCCTCCGGCGAGCTGTTTTTT
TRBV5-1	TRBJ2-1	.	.	CASRRGYNEQFF	TGCGCCAGCAGAAGGGGCTACAATGAGCAGTTCTTC
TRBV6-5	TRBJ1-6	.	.	CASSYSSGDNSPLHF	TGTGCCAGCAGTTACTCCTCCGGGGATAATTCACCCCTCCACTTT
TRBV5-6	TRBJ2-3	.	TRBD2	CASSPVAGGGTDTQYF	TGTGCCAGCAGCCCAGTAGCGGGAGGGGGTACAGATACGCAGTATTTT
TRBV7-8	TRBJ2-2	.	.	CASSFYGELFF	TGTGCCAGCAGCTTTTACGGGGAGCTGTTTTTT
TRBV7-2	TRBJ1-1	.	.	CASSQTEGNTEAFF	TGTGCCAGCAGCCAAACGGAGGGGAACACTGAAGCTTTCTTT
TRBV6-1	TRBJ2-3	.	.	CASSEYVTPYPSTDTQYF	TGTGCCAGCAGTGAATATGTGACACCGTATCCTAGCACAGATACGCAGTATTTT
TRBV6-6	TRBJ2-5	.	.	CASSYSSLSETQYF	TGTGCCAGCAGTTACTCTAGCTTATCAGAGACCCAGTACTTC
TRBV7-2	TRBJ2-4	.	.	CASSLGPGNIQYF	TGTGCCAGCAGCCTGGGGCCCGGGAACATTCAGTACTTC
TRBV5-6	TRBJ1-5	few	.	CASSSTGRYQPQHF	TGTGCCAGCAGCTCCACAGGACGATATCAGCCCCAGCATTTT
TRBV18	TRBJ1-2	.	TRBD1	CASSPPLTGGHYGYTF	TGTGCCAGCTCACCGCCATTGACAGGGGGCCACTATGGCTACACCTTC
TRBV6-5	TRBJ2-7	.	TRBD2	CASSYSNRAGEQYF	TGTGCCAGCAGTTACTCCAATCGAGCGGGGGAGCAGTACTTC
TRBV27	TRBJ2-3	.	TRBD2	CASSLRGLAGGPVHTDTQYF	TGTGCCAGCAGTTTAAGGGGTCTAGCGGGGGGCCCCGTCCACACAGATACGCAGTATTTT
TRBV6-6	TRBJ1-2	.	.	CASSYQGSIYGYTF	TGTGCCAGCAGCTATCAGGGTTCCATTTATGGCTACACCTTC
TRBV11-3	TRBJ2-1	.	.	CASSFKRTSSYNEQFF	TGTGCCAGCAGCTTCAAGCGGACGAGCTCCTACAATGAGCAGTTCTTC
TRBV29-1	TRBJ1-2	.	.	CSVETGLNYGYTF	TGCAGCGTTGAGACAGGCCTTAACTATGGCTACACCTTC
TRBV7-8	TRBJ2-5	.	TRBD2	CASSSGLAPQTQYF	TGTGCCAGCAGCTCCGGACTAGCTCCTCAGACCCAGTACTTC